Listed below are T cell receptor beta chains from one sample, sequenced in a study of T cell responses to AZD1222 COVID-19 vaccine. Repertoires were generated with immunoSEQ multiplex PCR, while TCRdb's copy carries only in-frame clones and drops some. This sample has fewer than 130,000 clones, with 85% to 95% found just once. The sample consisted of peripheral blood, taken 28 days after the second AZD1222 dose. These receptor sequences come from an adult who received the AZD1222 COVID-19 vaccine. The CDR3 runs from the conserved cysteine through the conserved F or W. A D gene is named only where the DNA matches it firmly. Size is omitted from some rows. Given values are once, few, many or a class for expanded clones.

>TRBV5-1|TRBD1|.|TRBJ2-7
TGCGCCAGCAGCTTCCAACAGGGGGACTACGAGCAGTACTTC
CASSFQQGDYEQYF
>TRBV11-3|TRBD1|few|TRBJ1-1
TGTGCCAGCAGCTTAACTCGGACAGGGGGGAAAGCTTTCTTT
CASSLTRTGGKAFF
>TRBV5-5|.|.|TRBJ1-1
TGTGCCAGCAGCTTGATAGGACCCAGCTCTGAAGCTTTCTTT
CASSLIGPSSEAFF
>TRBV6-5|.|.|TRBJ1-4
TGTGCCAGCAGTTCGACCGGGTCCTATAATGAAAAACTGTTTTTT
CASSSTGSYNEKLFF
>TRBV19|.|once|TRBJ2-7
TGTGCCAGTAGTTGGTCGGACAGTACCTACGAGCAGTACTTC
CASSWSDSTYEQYF
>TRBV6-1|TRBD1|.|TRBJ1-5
TGTGCCAGCAGTGAAGGTCCGGGACAGGGGAATCAGCCCCAGCATTTT
CASSEGPGQGNQPQHF
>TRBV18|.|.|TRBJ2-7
TGTGCCAGCTCACCACGGGATTGGTACGAGCAGTACTTC
CASSPRDWYEQYF
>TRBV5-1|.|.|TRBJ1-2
TGCGCCAGCAGCGACTGGCCAGGGGCCGCCGGCTACACCTTC
CASSDWPGAAGYTF
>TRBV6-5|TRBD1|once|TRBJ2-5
TGTGCCAGCAGAGAGGGACAGGGGGATCAAGAGACCCAGTACTTC
CASREGQGDQETQYF
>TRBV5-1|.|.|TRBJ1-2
TGCGCCAGCAGCGCATTCAGGGATACCGATGGCTACACCTTC
CASSAFRDTDGYTF
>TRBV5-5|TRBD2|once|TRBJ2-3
TGTGCCAGCAGCTCGGGACTAGCGGGGGGGTTGGATACGCAGTATTTT
CASSSGLAGGLDTQYF
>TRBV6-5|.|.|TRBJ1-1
TGTGCCAGCAGTATCGGCGTGAACACTGAAGCTTTCTTT
CASSIGVNTEAFF
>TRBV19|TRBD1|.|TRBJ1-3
TGTGCCAGTTCGGACAGGCGCCCCTCTGGAAACACCATATATTTT
CASSDRRPSGNTIYF
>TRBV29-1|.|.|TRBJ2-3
TGCAGCGTTGCTGGGGGAAGCACAGATACGCAGTATTTT
CSVAGGSTDTQYF
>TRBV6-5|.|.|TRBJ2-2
TGTGCCAGCAGTTACTCCACCGGGGAGCTGTTTTTT
CASSYSTGELFF
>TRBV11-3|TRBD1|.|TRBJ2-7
TGTGCCAGCAGCTCATCCGGGACAGGGGTCACCGAGCAGTACTTC
CASSSSGTGVTEQYF
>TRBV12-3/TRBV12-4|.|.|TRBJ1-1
TGTGCCAGCAACGGGGAGGACACTGAAGCTTTCTTT
CASNGEDTEAFF
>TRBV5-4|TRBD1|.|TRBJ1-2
TGTGCCAGCAGCTTAGGACAGGATGCTAACTATGGCTACACCTTC
CASSLGQDANYGYTF
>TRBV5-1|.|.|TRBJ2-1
TGCGCCAGCAGCTTGGCTGTAAGCTCCTACAATGAGCAGTTCTTC
CASSLAVSSYNEQFF
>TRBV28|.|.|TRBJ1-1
TGTGCCAGCAGGCAAGCGGGGACTGAAGCTTTCTTT
CASRQAGTEAFF
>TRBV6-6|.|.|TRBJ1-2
TGTGCCAGCAGTTACTTGAGGGCGGACTATGGCTACACCTTC
CASSYLRADYGYTF
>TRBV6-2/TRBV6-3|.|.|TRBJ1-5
TGTGCCAGCAGTTACCCCCCCTATCAGCCCCAGCATTTT
CASSYPPYQPQHF
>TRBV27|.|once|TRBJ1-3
TGTGCCAGCAGTCCAAGTGGAGGAAACACCATATATTTT
CASSPSGGNTIYF
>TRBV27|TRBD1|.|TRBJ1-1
TGTGCCAGCAGTTATCAGGGGGGCTTGGAAGTGAACACTGAAGCTTTCTTT
CASSYQGGLEVNTEAFF
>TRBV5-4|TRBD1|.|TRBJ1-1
TGTGCCAGCAGCCTACCGGGACAGGGCGAATATAGGGGGTCTTTCTTT
CASSLPGQGEYRGSFF
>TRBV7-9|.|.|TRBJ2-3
TGTGCCAGCAGCTTAACCGGGGCAGATACGCAGTATTTT
CASSLTGADTQYF
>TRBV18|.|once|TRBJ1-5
TGTGCCAGCTCACCGGGCGCCGGGGGCAAGGGCAATCAGCCCCAGCATTTT
CASSPGAGGKGNQPQHF
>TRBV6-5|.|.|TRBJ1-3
TGTGCCAGCAGTTATTCCGGGTTATCTGGAAACACCATATATTTT
CASSYSGLSGNTIYF
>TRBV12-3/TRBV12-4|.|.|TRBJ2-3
TGTGCCAGCAGTTTGTCCAGCACAGATACGCAGTATTTT
CASSLSSTDTQYF
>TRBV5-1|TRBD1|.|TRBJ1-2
TGCGCCAGCAGCTCCCTAGGGGGCGATGACTATGGCTACACCTTC
CASSSLGGDDYGYTF
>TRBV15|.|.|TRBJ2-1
TGTGCCACCAGCAGAGATGGGGGGAGCTCCTACAATGAGCAGTTCTTC
CATSRDGGSSYNEQFF